What follows are 21 T cell receptor beta chains derived from one specimen sequenced in a study of cytomegalovirus exposure and HLA in healthy donors. The PCR ran on 60 Vbeta and 13 Jbeta primers. The protocol was immunoSEQ multiplex PCR, while the TCRdb copy is restricted to in-frame clones and leaves out a portion. This repertoire shows around 150,000 clones, roughly 68% found once; its top ten account for approximately 4.3%. Sequenced material: PBMCs. Every receptor here comes from a man between 60 and 75 years old in good health and CMV-seronegative.

As for this clone: Other nucleotide sequences in the sample specify the same CDR3. This chain joins TRBV5-1 and TRBJ1-2; D is perhaps TRBD1 (5 bases). Trimming removed 0 bases at V and 4 bases at J, with 10 bases between. Germline CDR1 is SGHRS and CDR2 is YFSETQ. The CDR3 length is 14 residues. The CDR3 sequence: CASSLGQGGYGYTF. In DNA, the CDR3 is TGCGCCAGCAGCTTGGGGCAGGGCGGCTATGGCTACACCTTC.

The V gene is TRBV11-3, the J gene TRBJ1-1; the match to TRBD1 covers 7 bases. The germline gives CDR1 SGHNT, CDR2 YENEEA. The CDR3 is 14 amino acids. V shed 5 bases, J shed 3 bases, and the junction held 6 bases outside the gene matches. The CDR3 DNA reads TGTGCCAGCAGCCCTGACAGGGCGGACACTGAAGCTTTCTTT. This translates into CASSPDRADTEAFF.

The rearrangement links TRBV6-5 to TRBJ1-1; D call uncertain. Germline values: CDR1 MNHEY, CDR2 SVGAGI. The V end was cut by 2 bases, the J end by 5 bases, with 15 bases between. The CDR3 spans 15 residues. CDR3: CASSYGSSRGTEAFF. The CDR3 region has the DNA TGTGCCAGCAGTTACGGGTCATCACGAGGGACTGAAGCTTTCTTT.

The rearrangement links TRBV5-6 to TRBJ2-1, with a possible D match to TRBD2 (6 bases). The CDR3 runs to 18 residues. Deletions cut 0 bases from V and 0 bases from J, with 16 bases between. The germline V gene encodes CDR1 SGHDT and CDR2 YYEEEE. The CDR3 nucleotides read TGTGCCAGCAGCTTGGAGTGGATAGCGGTTAGCTCCTACAATGAGCAGTTCTTC. This sequence encodes CASSLEWIAVSSYNEQFF.

V usage is TRBV6-1 and J usage is TRBJ2-1; D is unclear. V was clipped by 0 bases and J by 0 bases, with 6 bases between them. Germline CDR1 and CDR2: MNHNS and SASEGT. CDR3 length: 15 residues. The CDR3 coding sequence is TGTGCCAGCAGTGAAGCGTGGAGCTCCTACAATGAGCAGTTCTTC. This sequence encodes CASSEAWSSYNEQFF.

This clone was counted between two and nine times. This chain joins TRBV10-3 and TRBJ1-2, with D uncertain. The CDR3 totals 16 residues. V lost 2 bases and J lost 0, with 13 bases in between. Germline CDR1 is ENHRY and CDR2 is SYGVKD. In nucleotides, the CDR3 is TGTGCCATCAGTGAGGTGCGCGAACCCACTAACTATGGCTACACCTTC. Protein product: CAISEVREPTNYGYTF.

The V call is TRBV19, the J call TRBJ2-1; 7 positions agree with TRBD2. There are 16 residues in the CDR3. Germline values: CDR1 LNHDA, CDR2 SQIVND (reference sequence). V lost 2 bases and J lost 9; bases outside the gene matches: 13. The CDR3 loop reads CASSIHSGGVRTEQFF. The CDR3 region has the DNA TGTGCCAGTAGTATACATTCGGGGGGAGTAAGAACTGAGCAGTTCTTC. The full variable domain, in which reference TRBV19 and TRBJ2-1 provide the parts outside the CDR3, is DGGITQSPKYLFRKEGQNVTLSCEQNLNHDAMYWYRQDPGQGLRLIYYSQIVNDFQKGDIAEGYSVSREKKESFPLTVTSAQKNPTAFYLCASSIHSGGVRTEQFFGPGTRLTVL.

The chain uses TRBV5-4 and TRBJ1-1; the D is unclear. V lost 3 bases and J 3 bases, leaving 15 bases between the germline ends. This CDR3 has 15 amino acids. Germline V gene sequence: CDR1 SGHNT, CDR2 YYREEE (reference sequence). The CDR3 bases are TGTGCCAGCAGCTCCCCGAAGGGAGGTTACACTGAAGCTTTCTTT. Translated: CASSSPKGGYTEAFF.

The chain combines TRBV19 with TRBJ1-1; 7 bases are shared with TRBD1. CDR1 LNHDA and CDR2 SQIVND come from the germline V gene (reference sequence). Unmatched junction bases numbered 2, after V lost 3 bases and J lost 1 base. This CDR3 is built from 14 residues. CDR3 bases: TGTGCCAGTAGTATCGACAGGGAGAACACTGAAGCTTTCTTT. Translated, it gives CASSIDRENTEAFF.

The chain uses TRBV5-1 and TRBJ2-1; 8 positions agree with TRBD2. The V gene's germline CDR1 is SGHRS and CDR2 YFSETQ. This CDR3 comprises 13 residues. The J segment lost 11 bases and the V segment lost 0 bases, leaving 4 bases of the junction unmatched. This CDR3 is CASSLAGGSQQFF. In nucleotides, the CDR3 is TGCGCCAGCAGCTTGGCGGGAGGGTCTCAGCAGTTCTTC. Complete variable domain (other parts from reference TRBV5-1 and TRBJ2-1): KAGVTQTPRYLIKTRGQQVTLSCSPISGHRSVSWYQQTPGQGLQFLFEYFSETQRNKGNFPGRFSGRQFSNSRSEMNVSTLELGDSALYLCASSLAGGSQQFFGPGTRLTVL.

DNA of the CDR3: TGTGCCAGCATATCACGGGACAGACTCTACGAGCAGTACTTC. This encodes CASISRDRLYEQYF. The chain joins TRBV6-5 to TRBJ2-7; 7 positions match TRBD1. CDR3 length: 14 amino acids. The junction had 9 bases not matched to a gene; V was cut back by 7 bases and J by 3 bases. Germline values: CDR1 MNHEY, CDR2 SVGAGI.

This clone has more than one count but fewer than ten. The rearrangement links TRBV13 to TRBJ2-7, with TRBD1 as a possible D gene (7 bases). The CDR3 totals 14 residues. The V end was cut by 3 bases, the J end by 6 bases, with 15 bases between. Germline V lookup: CDR1 PRHDT, CDR2 FYEKMQ (reference sequence). This CDR3 reads CASSFNSGGSEQYF. The CDR3 coding sequence is TGTGCCAGCAGCTTCAACTCAGGGGGGAGCGAGCAGTACTTC.

This chain joins TRBV18 and TRBJ2-7, with TRBD1 matching over 8 bases. This CDR3 contains 13 residues. Per the germline V gene, CDR1 is KGHSH and CDR2 is LQKENI. J was trimmed by 1 base and V by 6 bases; bases with no gene match: 2. For the CDR3, the DNA is TGTGCCAGCTCCGGACAGGGTTCCTACGAGCAGTACTTC. Protein sequence: CASSGQGSYEQYF.

This clone was found a few times. The V call is TRBV5-6, the J call TRBJ2-7; 9 bases are shared with TRBD1. Germline CDR1 SGHDT, CDR2 YYEEEE. The CDR3 covers 14 residues. The ends lost 4 bases at V and 4 bases at J; junction bases unmatched: 6. CDR3 loop: CASSPDRGGYEQYF. The CDR3 DNA reads as TGTGCCAGCAGCCCGGACAGGGGTGGTTACGAGCAGTACTTC.

The chain combines TRBV6-1 with TRBJ2-5; D call uncertain. Germline assignment: CDR1 MNHNS and CDR2 SASEGT. CDR3 length: 15 residues. V was clipped by 1 base and J by 2 bases, with 11 bases between them. The DNA for the CDR3 is TGTGCCAGCAGTGAAGGAACAGCTTTTCAAGAGACCCAGTACTTC. Its protein is CASSEGTAFQETQYF.

This chain connects TRBV5-1 to TRBJ2-7; 8 nucleotides match TRBD1. The germline V gene encodes CDR1 SGHRS and CDR2 YFSETQ. This CDR3 has 13 amino acids. After removal of 4 bases from V and 3 bases from J, the junction contained 3 bases not matched to a gene. DNA of the CDR3: TGCGCCAGCAGCACAGGGGGTAACTACGAGCAGTACTTC. Its translation is CASSTGGNYEQYF.

This chain connects TRBV5-1 to TRBJ2-1; TRBD2 aligns across 10 bases. The CDR3 has 16 residues. Germline-derived CDR1 and CDR2 are SGHRS and YFSETQ. J gave up 6 bases and V 0 bases, and 6 bases lay outside the gene matches. This CDR3 is CASSLVSGRASNEQFF. Written as DNA, the CDR3 is TGCGCCAGCAGCTTGGTAAGCGGGAGGGCCTCCAATGAGCAGTTCTTC.

The table lists this clone with a count of one. The CDR3: CASSSIGTSGATYEQYF. Written as DNA, the CDR3 is TGTGCCAGCAGCTCGATCGGGACTAGCGGAGCCACCTACGAGCAGTACTTC. The V and J genes are TRBV7-9 and TRBJ2-7, with 11 bases fitting TRBD2. Germline CDR1 reads SEHNR; CDR2 reads FQNEAQ (reference sequence). V dropped 4 bases and J dropped 2; count of bases not matched to a gene: 10. This CDR3 has 17 amino acids.

The CDR3 bases are TGTGCCAGCAGGTGGCCTCGGGAGGGAGGTTTCCAAGAGACCCAGTACTTC. It encodes CASRWPREGGFQETQYF. The chain links TRBV2 to TRBJ2-5; TRBD2 aligns across 8 bases. In germline, CDR1 is SNHLY, CDR2 FYNNEI. The junction had 13 bases not matched to a gene; V was cut back by 6 bases and J by 1 base. This CDR3 has 17 amino acids.

V gene TRBV9 combines with J gene TRBJ2-1, with 7 bases aligning to TRBD2. The CDR3 consists of 16 residues. The germline V gene has CDR1 SGDLS and CDR2 YYNGEE. Unmatched junction bases numbered 8, after V lost 3 bases and J lost 2 bases. CDR3 region: CASSGTGAGAYNEQFF. The CDR3 bases are TGTGCCAGCAGCGGAACAGGTGCGGGAGCCTACAATGAGCAGTTCTTC.

This clone occurred once. The chain is built from TRBV6-5 and TRBJ1-6, with a tentative D call TRBD1 (5 bases). Per the germline V gene, CDR1 is MNHEY and CDR2 is SVGAGI. The CDR3 consists of 15 residues. Trimming removed 2 bases from V and 3 bases from J, with 8 bases in between. The CDR3 sequence: CASSYQGLYNSPLHF. The CDR3 nucleotides read TGTGCCAGCAGTTACCAGGGACTCTATAATTCACCCCTCCACTTT.